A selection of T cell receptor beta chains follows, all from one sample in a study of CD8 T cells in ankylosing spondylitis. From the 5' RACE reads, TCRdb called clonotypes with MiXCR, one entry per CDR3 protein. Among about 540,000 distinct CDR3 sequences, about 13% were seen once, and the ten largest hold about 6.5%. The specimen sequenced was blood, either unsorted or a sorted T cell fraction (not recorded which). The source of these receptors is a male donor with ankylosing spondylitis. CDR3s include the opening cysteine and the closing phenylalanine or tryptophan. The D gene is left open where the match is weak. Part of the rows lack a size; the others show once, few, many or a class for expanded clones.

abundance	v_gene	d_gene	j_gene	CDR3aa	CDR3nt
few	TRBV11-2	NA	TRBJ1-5	CASSFIEDQPQHF	TGTGCCAGCAGCTTTATAGAAGATCAGCCCCAGCATTTT
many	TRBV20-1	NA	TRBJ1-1	CSAREWGGNTEAFF	TGCAGTGCTAGAGAGTGGGGAGGGAACACTGAAGCTTTCTTT
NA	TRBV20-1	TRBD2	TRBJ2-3	CSARGPGSGGDTQYF	TGCAGTGCTAGAGGTCCCGGTAGCGGGGGAGATACGCAGTATTTT
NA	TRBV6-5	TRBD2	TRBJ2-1	CASSLAGADYNEQFF	TGTGCCAGCAGTTTAGCGGGAGCAGACTACAATGAGCAGTTCTTC
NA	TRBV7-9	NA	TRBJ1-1	CASSYGGGEAFF	TGTGCCAGCAGCTACGGGGGGGGTGAAGCTTTCTTT
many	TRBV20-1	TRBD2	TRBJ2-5	CSAIAGGTQYF	TGCAGTGCCATAGCGGGAGGGACCCAGTACTTC
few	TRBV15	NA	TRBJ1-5	CATSFLRGVLDNQPQHF	TGTGCCACCAGCTTTCTAAGGGGGGTTTTGGACAATCAGCCCCAGCATTTT
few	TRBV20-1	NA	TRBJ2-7	CSASFSYEQYF	TGCAGTGCTAGTTTCAGCTACGAGCAGTACTTC
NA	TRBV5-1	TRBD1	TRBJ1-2	CASSGTGSRVDGYTF	TGCGCCAGCAGCGGGACAGGGTCGAGGGTCGATGGCTACACCTTC
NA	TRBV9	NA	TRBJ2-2	CASSVAGGPGTGELFF	TGTGCCAGCAGCGTAGCTGGGGGCCCGGGCACCGGGGAGCTGTTTTTT
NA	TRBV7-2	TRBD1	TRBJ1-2	CASSLAGGWNGYTF	TGTGCCAGCAGCTTGGCAGGGGGCTGGAATGGCTACACCTTC
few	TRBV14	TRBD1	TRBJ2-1	CASSQGDREQFF	TGTGCCAGCAGCCAAGGGGACAGAGAGCAGTTCTTC
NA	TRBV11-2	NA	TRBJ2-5	CASSPDLLGGGQETQYF	TGTGCCAGCAGCCCCGATCTACTAGGTGGGGGGCAAGAGACCCAGTACTTC
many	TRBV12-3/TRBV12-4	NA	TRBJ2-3	CASSPAYTQYF	TGTGCCAGCAGCCCCGCGTATACGCAGTATTTT
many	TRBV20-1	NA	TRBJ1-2	CSAEQLLRGYTF	TGCAGTGCTGAACAGCTACTACGTGGCTACACCTTC
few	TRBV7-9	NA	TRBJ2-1	CASSLGAGVESDEQFF	TGTGCCAGCAGCTTAGGGGCAGGGGTGGAATCAGATGAGCAGTTCTTC
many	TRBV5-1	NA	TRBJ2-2	CASSLQQGYTGELFF	TGCGCCAGCAGCTTGCAACAGGGCTACACCGGGGAGCTGTTTTTT
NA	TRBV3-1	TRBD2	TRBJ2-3	CASSQRASGAGTDTQYF	TGTGCCAGCAGCCAGAGGGCTAGCGGAGCGGGCACAGATACGCAGTATTTT
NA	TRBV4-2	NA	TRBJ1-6	CASSQDPARVDYNSPLHF	TGTGCCAGCAGCCAAGATCCGGCCAGGGTGGACTATAATTCACCCCTCCACTTT
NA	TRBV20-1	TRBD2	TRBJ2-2	CSAATSGSRSGELFF	TGCAGTGCAGCAACTAGCGGGAGTAGGTCCGGGGAGCTGTTTTTT
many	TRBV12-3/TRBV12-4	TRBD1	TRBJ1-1	CASGNSGQGATEAFF	TGTGCCAGCGGGAATTCGGGACAGGGGGCAACTGAAGCTTTCTTT
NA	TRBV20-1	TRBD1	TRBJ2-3	CSATWTGSTDTQYF	TGCAGTGCAACTTGGACAGGCTCCACAGATACGCAGTATTTT
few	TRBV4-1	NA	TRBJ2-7	CASSQRQGNEQYF	TGCGCCAGCAGCCAAAGGCAGGGCAACGAGCAGTACTTC
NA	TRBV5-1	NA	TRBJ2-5	CASSLNPSLAQETQYF	TGCGCCAGCAGCTTGAACCCGAGCTTAGCCCAAGAGACCCAGTACTTC
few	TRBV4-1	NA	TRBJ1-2	CASSQDLRYGYTF	TGCGCCAGCAGCCAAGATCTTCGCTATGGCTACACCTTC
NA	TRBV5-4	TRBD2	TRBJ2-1	CASTAGGGSHNEQFF	TGTGCCAGCACCGCGGGAGGGGGCAGCCACAATGAGCAGTTCTTC
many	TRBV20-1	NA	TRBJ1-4	CSATRSGTTNEKLFF	TGCAGTGCTACCCGGTCAGGTACAACTAATGAAAAACTGTTTTTT
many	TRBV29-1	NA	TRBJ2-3	CSVEGGTDTQYF	TGCAGCGTGGAGGGCGGGACAGATACGCAGTATTTT
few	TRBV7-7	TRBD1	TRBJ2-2	CASSPRTGSLTAGELFF	TGTGCCAGCAGCCCCCGGACAGGGAGTCTCACAGCCGGGGAGCTGTTTTTT
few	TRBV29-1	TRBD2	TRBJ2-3	CSGGTSGRPDTQYF	TGCAGCGGGGGGACTAGCGGGAGGCCAGATACGCAGTATTTT
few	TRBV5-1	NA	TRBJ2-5	CASPFETQYF	TGCGCCAGCCCCTTTGAGACCCAGTACTTC
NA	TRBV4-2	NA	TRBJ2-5	CASSDIARGGGAETQYF	TGTGCCAGCAGCGACATTGCCAGGGGGGGTGGAGCGGAGACCCAGTACTTC
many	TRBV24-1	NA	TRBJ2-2	CATSDLYTGELFF	TGTGCCACCAGTGATTTATACACCGGGGAGCTGTTTTTT
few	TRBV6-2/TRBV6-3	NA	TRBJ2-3	CASSYPSTDTQYF	TGTGCCAGCAGTTACCCGAGCACAGATACGCAGTATTTT
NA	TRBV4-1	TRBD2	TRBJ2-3	CASSRLAGGAMVSDTQYF	TGCGCCAGCAGCCGACTAGCGGGAGGGGCCATGGTGTCAGATACGCAGTATTTT
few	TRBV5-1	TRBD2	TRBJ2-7	CASSTTSGSYEQYF	TGCGCCAGCAGCACCACTAGCGGGAGTTACGAGCAGTACTTC
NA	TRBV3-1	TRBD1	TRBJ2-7	CASSQGGTGSYEQYF	TGTGCCAGCAGCCAAGGCGGGACAGGATCCTACGAGCAGTACTTC
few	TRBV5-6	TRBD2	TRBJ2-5	CASSLRDYTPRWETQYF	TGTGCCAGCAGCCTACGGGACTATACACCAAGGTGGGAGACCCAGTACTTC
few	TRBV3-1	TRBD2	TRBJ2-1	CASSHPSGRAGEQFF	TGTGCCAGCAGCCACCCTAGCGGGAGGGCCGGTGAGCAGTTCTTC
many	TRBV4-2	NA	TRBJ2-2	CASSQDRWGTGELFF	TGTGCCAGCAGCCAAGATCGGTGGGGGACCGGGGAGCTGTTTTTT
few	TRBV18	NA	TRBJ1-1	CASSAEVNTEAFF	TGTGCCAGCTCAGCTGAGGTGAACACTGAAGCTTTCTTT
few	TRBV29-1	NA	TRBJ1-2	CSVEKQVDYTF	TGCAGCGTTGAGAAGCAGGTAGACTACACCTTC
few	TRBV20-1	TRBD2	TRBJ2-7	CSARDPLTSGSAKEQYF	TGCAGTGCTAGAGATCCTCTAACTAGCGGGAGCGCGAAAGAGCAGTACTTC
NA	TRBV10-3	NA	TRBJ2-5	CAIKPELQETQYF	TGTGCCATCAAACCAGAGCTTCAAGAGACCCAGTACTTC
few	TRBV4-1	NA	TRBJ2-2	CASSQESKGPNTGELFF	TGCGCCAGCAGCCAAGAATCGAAGGGTCCCAACACCGGGGAGCTGTTTTTT
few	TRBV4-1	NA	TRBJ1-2	CASSQDIGGATYGYTF	TGCGCCAGCAGCCAAGATATCGGGGGCGCAACCTATGGCTACACCTTC
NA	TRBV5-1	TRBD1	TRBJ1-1	CASSQGTGTNTEAFF	TGCGCCAGCAGCCAGGGGACAGGAACGAACACTGAAGCTTTCTTT
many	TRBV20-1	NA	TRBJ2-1	CSARGGYNEQFF	TGCAGTGCTAGAGGGGGGTACAATGAGCAGTTCTTC
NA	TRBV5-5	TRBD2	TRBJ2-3	CASSLLAGAPDTQYF	TGTGCCAGCAGCTTACTAGCGGGAGCCCCAGATACGCAGTATTTT
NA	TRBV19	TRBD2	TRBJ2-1	CASRLAGVGGNEQFF	TGTGCCAGTAGGCTAGCGGGAGTTGGGGGAAATGAGCAGTTCTTC
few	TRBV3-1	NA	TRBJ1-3	CASHASSGNTIYF	TGTGCCAGCCATGCGAGCTCTGGAAACACCATATATTTT
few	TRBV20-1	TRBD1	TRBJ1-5	CSAPGTGQPQHF	TGCAGTGCACCAGGGACAGGTCAGCCCCAGCATTTT
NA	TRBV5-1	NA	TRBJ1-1	CASSIGFGPEAFF	TGCGCCAGCAGCATAGGGTTTGGCCCTGAAGCTTTCTTT
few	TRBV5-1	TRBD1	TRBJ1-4	CASSRGQDGEKLFF	TGCGCCAGCAGCCGAGGACAGGACGGAGAAAAACTGTTTTTT